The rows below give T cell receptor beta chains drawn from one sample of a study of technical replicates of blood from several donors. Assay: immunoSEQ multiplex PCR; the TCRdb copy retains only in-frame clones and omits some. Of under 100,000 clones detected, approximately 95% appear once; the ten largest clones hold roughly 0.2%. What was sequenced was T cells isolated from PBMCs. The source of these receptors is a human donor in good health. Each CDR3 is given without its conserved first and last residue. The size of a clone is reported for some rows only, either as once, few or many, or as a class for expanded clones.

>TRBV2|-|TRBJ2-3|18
ASSEASLGTGTGGTDTQY
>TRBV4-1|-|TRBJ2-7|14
ASSQDRDRGTYEQY
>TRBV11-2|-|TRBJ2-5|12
ASSGGEKGETQY
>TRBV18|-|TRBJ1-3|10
ASSGQKDTIY
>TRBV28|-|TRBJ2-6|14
ASSLVWGGGANVLT
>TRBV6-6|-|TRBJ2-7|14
ASSYSGGAATYEQY
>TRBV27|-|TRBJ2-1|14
ASSLSYGGSYNEQF
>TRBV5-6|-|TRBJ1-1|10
ASSFGRTEAF
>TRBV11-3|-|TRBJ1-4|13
ASSLTTGYDEKLF
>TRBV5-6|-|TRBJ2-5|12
ASSLDRLMGTQY
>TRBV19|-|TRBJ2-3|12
ASSIVNSRDTQY
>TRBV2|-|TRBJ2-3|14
ASSFFGTGETDTQY
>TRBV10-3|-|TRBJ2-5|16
AISEEPGGSDGRETQY
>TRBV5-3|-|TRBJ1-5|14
ARSVGGRTGNQPQH
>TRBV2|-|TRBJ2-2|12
ASSENRNTGELF
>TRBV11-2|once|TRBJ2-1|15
ASSLDLTGLTGNEQF
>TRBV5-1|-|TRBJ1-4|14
ASSLAGGYTGEKLF
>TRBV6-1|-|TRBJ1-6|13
ASSEESQKNSPLH
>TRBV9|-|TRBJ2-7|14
ASSVGTSGGAYEQY
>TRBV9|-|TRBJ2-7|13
ASSPRSGGEYEQY
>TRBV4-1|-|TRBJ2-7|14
ASSQRLAGGDYEQY
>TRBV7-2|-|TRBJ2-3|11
ASSSGGTDTQY
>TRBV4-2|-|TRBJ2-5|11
ASRGTAQETQY
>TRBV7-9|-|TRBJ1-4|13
ASSLGAASNEKLF
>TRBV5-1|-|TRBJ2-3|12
ASSLGRSTDTQY
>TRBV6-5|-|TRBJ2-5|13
ASSYSSAGKKTQY
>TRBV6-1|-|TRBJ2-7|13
ASSVGQGTTLEQY
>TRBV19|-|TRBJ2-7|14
ASFGPRTGGAYEQY
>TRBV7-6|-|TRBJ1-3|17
ASSSPSDRATSSGNTIY
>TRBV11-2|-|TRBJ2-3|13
ASSTRRGVTDTQY
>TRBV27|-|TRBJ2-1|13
ASSLQGQRNNEQF
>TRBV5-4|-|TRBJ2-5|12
ASSLVNTQETQY
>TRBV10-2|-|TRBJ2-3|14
ASSEQRGRDEDTQY
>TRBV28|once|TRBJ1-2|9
ASLLGDGYT
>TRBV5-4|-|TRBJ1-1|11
ASSFGGGTEAF
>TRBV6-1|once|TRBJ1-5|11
ASSTDKALPQH
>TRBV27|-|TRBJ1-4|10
ASSFDREKLF
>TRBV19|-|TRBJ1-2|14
ASSITGTGWGYGYT
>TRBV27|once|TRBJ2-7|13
ASSQGQGASDEQY
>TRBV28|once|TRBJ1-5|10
ASSLKPQPQH
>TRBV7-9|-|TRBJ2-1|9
ASSLVWQQF
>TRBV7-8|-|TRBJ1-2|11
ASSLGLRGGYT